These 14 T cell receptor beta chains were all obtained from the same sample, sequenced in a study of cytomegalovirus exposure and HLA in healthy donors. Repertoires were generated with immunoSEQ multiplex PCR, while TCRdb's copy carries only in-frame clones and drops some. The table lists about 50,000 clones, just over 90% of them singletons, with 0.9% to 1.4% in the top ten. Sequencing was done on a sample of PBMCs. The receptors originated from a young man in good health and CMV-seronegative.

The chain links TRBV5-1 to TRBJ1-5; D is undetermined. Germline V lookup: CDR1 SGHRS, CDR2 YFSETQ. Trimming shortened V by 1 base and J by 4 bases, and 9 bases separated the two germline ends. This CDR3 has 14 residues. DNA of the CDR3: TGCGCCAGCAGCTTGTCCGGAGGGAATCAGCCCCAGCATTTT. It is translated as CASSLSGGNQPQHF.

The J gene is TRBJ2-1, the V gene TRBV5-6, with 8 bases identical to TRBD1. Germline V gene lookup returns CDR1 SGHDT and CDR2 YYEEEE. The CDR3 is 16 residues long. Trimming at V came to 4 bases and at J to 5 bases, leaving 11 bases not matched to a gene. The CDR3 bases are TGTGCCAGCAGCCAGCACCGGGACAGGCCTAACAATGAGCAGTTCTTC. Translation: CASSQHRDRPNNEQFF.

Here the CDR3 DNA reads TGCGCCAGCAGCCAAGATGTTGGGGCTGGACAGCCCCAGCATTTT. Its protein is CASSQDVGAGQPQHF. The chain combines TRBV4-3 with TRBJ1-5; D is possibly TRBD1 (5 bases). Germline V lookup: CDR1 LGHNA, CDR2 YSLEER. This CDR3 region has 15 residues. V was trimmed by 0 bases and J by 7 bases, leaving 13 bases between them.

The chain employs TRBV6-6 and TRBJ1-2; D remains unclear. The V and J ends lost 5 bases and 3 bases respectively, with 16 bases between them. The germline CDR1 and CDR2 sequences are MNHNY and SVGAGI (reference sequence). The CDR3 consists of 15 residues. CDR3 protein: CASSLPFGRDYGYTF. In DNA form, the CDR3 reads TGTGCCAGCAGTCTCCCTTTTGGGAGGGACTATGGCTACACCTTC.

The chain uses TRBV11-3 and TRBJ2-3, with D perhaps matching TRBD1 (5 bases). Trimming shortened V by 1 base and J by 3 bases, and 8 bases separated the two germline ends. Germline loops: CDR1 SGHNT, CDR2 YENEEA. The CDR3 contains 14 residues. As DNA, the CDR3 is TGTGCCAGCAGCTTAGGTGCAGGGACAGATACGCAGTATTTT. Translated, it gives CASSLGAGTDTQYF.

CDR3 nucleotide sequence: TGTGCCAGCAGCTTGACAGAAAAAAACATTCAGTACTTC. Protein product: CASSLTEKNIQYF. The V gene is TRBV7-8, the J gene TRBJ2-4, with D possibly matching TRBD1 (5 bases). V lost 3 bases and J 4 bases, leaving 7 bases between the germline ends. CDR1 is SGHVS, CDR2 FQNEAQ, per germline. CDR3 length: 13 amino acids.

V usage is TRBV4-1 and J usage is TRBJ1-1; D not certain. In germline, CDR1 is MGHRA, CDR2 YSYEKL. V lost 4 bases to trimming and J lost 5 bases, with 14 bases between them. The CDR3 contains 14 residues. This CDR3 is CASSLNGESTEAFF. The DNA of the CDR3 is TGCGCCAGCAGCCTCAACGGGGAGAGTACTGAAGCTTTCTTT.

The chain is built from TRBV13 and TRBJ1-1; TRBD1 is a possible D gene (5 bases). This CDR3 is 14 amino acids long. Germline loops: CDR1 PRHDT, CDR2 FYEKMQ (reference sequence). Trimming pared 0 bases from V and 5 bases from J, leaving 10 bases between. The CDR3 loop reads CASSLGREGTEAFF. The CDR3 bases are TGTGCCAGCAGCTTAGGCAGGGAAGGGACTGAAGCTTTCTTT.

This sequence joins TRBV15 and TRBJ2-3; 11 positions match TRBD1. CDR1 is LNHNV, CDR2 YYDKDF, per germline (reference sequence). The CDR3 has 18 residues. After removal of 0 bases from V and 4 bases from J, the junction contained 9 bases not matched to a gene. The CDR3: CATSRDRAGDRGADTQYF. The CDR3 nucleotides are TGTGCCACCAGCAGAGATCGTGCGGGGGACAGGGGGGCAGATACGCAGTATTTT.

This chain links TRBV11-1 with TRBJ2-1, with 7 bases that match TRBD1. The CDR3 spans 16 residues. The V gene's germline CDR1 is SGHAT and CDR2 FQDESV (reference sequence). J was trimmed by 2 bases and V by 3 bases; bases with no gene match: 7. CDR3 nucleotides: TGTGCCAGCAGCTTTTTTGTCGGGACAGCCTACAATGAGCAGTTCTTC. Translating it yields CASSFFVGTAYNEQFF.

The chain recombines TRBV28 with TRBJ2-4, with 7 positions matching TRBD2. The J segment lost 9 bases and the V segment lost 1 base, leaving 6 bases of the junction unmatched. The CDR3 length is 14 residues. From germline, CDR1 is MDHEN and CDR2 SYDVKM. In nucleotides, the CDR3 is TGTGCCAGCAGTTTATCGGCGGGAGTAGGCATTCAGTACTTC. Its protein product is CASSLSAGVGIQYF.

The CDR3 protein is CASSYQNTGELFF. CDR3 in DNA: TGTGCCAGCAGTTACCAAAACACCGGGGAGCTGTTTTTT. The chain couples TRBV6-5 to TRBJ2-2, with D unclear. Trimming shortened V by 2 bases and J by 2 bases, and 3 bases separated the two germline ends. Germline V lookup: CDR1 MNHEY, CDR2 SVGAGI. CDR3 length: 13 residues.

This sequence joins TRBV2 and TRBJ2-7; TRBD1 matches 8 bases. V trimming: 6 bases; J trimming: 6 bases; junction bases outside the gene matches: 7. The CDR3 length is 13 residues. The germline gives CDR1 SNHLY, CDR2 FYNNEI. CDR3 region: CASSRDRTGEQYF. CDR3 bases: TGTGCCAGCAGCCGGGACAGGACGGGCGAGCAGTACTTC.

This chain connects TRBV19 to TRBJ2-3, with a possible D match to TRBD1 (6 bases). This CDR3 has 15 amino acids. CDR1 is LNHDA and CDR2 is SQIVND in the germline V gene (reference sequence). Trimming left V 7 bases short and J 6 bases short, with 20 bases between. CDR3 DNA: TGTGCCAGTACTTTGGACGGACAGTTCCGTGATACGCAGTATTTT. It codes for CASTLDGQFRDTQYF.